This TCR beta chain was sequenced in a study of CD8+ T cells in alopecia areata. Study conclusions and caveats: Lesional scalp, notably in alopecia totalis/universalis, had clonality above that of normal scalp.

TCR sequencing used cDNA made by reverse transcription of extracted RNA. This table comes from immunoSEQ multiplex PCR, and its TCRdb copy is limited to in-frame clones, with some not included. The sample has fewer than 150,000 clones; 50% to 60% are singletons. This CDR3 contains 14 residues. V was cut by 5 bases and J by 4 bases, with 14 bases left in between. The germline CDR1 and CDR2 sequences are MDHEN and SYDVKM. Samples from alopecia areata patients were lesional scalp punch biopsies and peripheral blood. PBMCs served as the source from which CD4+ and CD8+ T cells were sorted. In regard to this clone: Its antigen is not identified.

The origin of this receptor is a human donor with alopecia areata. The specimen was CD4+ T cells sorted from blood, collected at week 0. The V and J genes are TRBV28 and TRBJ1-2; tentative D call: TRBD1 (5 bases). CDR3 amino acids: CASSLEGRVYGYTF. CDR3 nucleotide sequence: TGTGCCAGCAGTCTCGAGGGACGGGTCTATGGCTACACCTTC.